The 12 T cell receptor beta chains listed next were all sequenced from one sample in a study of shared clonotypes between healthy human individuals. TCRdb's table, derived via immunoSEQ multiplex PCR, lists solely in-frame clones and lacks some. In the table there are around 1.9 million clones, more than 85% of which are singletons. The naive CD8 fraction comprised CD45RO-negative cells positively selected for CCR7 and excluded terminally differentiated effector memory CD45RA+ cells. What was sequenced was naive CD8+ T cells from PBMCs. These receptors originate from a man aged 18 to 29 in good health. Some clones in this sample may be carry-over from other donors' samples.

This clone was detected only a few times. The chain employs TRBV7-9 and TRBJ2-2; a weak D match, TRBD2 (6 bases). The V end was cut by 5 bases, the J end by 2 bases, with 15 bases between. CDR1 and CDR2 (germline): SEHNR, FQNEAQ (reference sequence). The CDR3 loop spans 16 amino acids. The CDR3 region is CASSPFPSANTGELFF. The CDR3 DNA reads as TGTGCCAGCAGCCCCTTCCCTAGCGCCAACACCGGGGAGCTGTTTTTT.

Only one count was recorded for this clone. This sample also contains other DNA sequences that code for the same CDR3. The V gene is TRBV5-1, the J gene TRBJ2-1; possible D gene TRBD1, 6 bases. Trimming stripped 4 bases from V and 10 bases from J, with 12 bases between. Germline V gene data show CDR1 as SGHRS and CDR2 as YFSETQ. This CDR3 has 12 residues. CDR3 bases: TGCGCCAGCAGCCCGGGGACACCGGAGCAGTTCTTC. Amino acid sequence: CASSPGTPEQFF.

The chain recombines TRBV6-5 with TRBJ1-1; 9 nucleotides agree with TRBD1. The CDR3 has 15 residues. Trimming removed 4 bases from V and 1 base from J; junction bases left unmatched: 4. The germline CDR1 and CDR2 sequences are MNHEY and SVGAGI. The CDR3 sequence: CASSFGQGPNTEAFF. The CDR3 DNA reads as TGTGCCAGCAGTTTCGGACAGGGGCCGAACACTGAAGCTTTCTTT.

This clone was seen only a few times. The gene calls are TRBV11-2 and TRBJ1-1, with unresolved D. The CDR3 runs to 16 residues. Trimming left V 2 bases short and J 1 base short, with 14 bases between. Germline CDR1 is SGHAT and CDR2 is FQNNGV. This CDR3 reads CASSLFGPPSNTEAFF. In DNA form, the CDR3 reads TGTGCCAGCAGCTTATTCGGGCCCCCTTCGAACACTGAAGCTTTCTTT. The variable domain in full, with the rest retrieved from reference TRBV11-2 and TRBJ1-1, is EAGVAQSPRYKIIEKRQSVAFWCNPISGHATLYWYQQILGQGPKLLIQFQNNGVVDDSQLPKDRFSAERLKGVDSTLKIQPAKLEDSAVYLCASSLFGPPSNTEAFFGQGTRLTVV.

The J gene is TRBJ1-5, the V gene TRBV23-1; 9 positions agree with TRBD1. TRBV23-1 is known as an ORF, though its function is uncertain. Trimming cost V 6 bases and J 3 bases; bases outside gene matches: 9. This CDR3 comprises 16 residues. CDR3 in amino acids: CASRGAGQGLNQPQHF. For the CDR3, the DNA is TGCGCCAGCAGAGGGGCGGGACAGGGCCTCAATCAGCCCCAGCATTTT.

The V and J genes are TRBV6-4 and TRBJ2-2; possible D gene TRBD2, 6 bases. CDR1 and CDR2 from the germline V gene are MRHNA and SNTAGT. CDR3 length: 14 residues. Trimming took 5 bases from V and 6 from J, leaving 13 bases between them. CDR3: CASSSRLGAGELFF. CDR3 DNA: TGTGCCAGCAGTTCCCGACTAGGGGCCGGGGAGCTGTTTTTT.

The chain joins TRBV2 to TRBJ2-1, with D unresolved. This CDR3 is 13 amino acids long. Germline V gene lookup returns CDR1 SNHLY and CDR2 FYNNEI. Trimming removed 10 bases from V and 9 bases from J, with 19 bases in between. CDR3 region: CATLLGQDGEQFF. The DNA for the CDR3 is TGTGCCACGCTATTAGGGCAGGATGGTGAGCAGTTCTTC.

This clone was picked up one time. The V call is TRBV11-2, the J call TRBJ2-5, with no clear D. The V gene lost 5 bases and the J gene lost 0 bases, with 13 bases spanning the gap. Germline V gene lookup returns CDR1 SGHAT and CDR2 FQNNGV. This CDR3 is 15 amino acids long. CDR3 amino acids: CASSHFRQYQETQYF. Here the CDR3 DNA reads TGTGCCAGCAGCCATTTTCGGCAGTACCAAGAGACCCAGTACTTC. The variable domain in full, completed from reference TRBV11-2 and TRBJ2-5, reads EAGVAQSPRYKIIEKRQSVAFWCNPISGHATLYWYQQILGQGPKLLIQFQNNGVVDDSQLPKDRFSAERLKGVDSTLKIQPAKLEDSAVYLCASSHFRQYQETQYFGPGTRLLVL.

This sequence joins TRBV7-6 and TRBJ2-7; D possibly corresponds to TRBD2 (6 bases). With 5 bases removed from V and 2 bases from J, the gap between germline ends came to 16 bases. The germline CDR1 and CDR2 sequences are SGHVS and FNYEAQ. This CDR3 region has 15 residues. The CDR3 DNA is TGTGCCAGCAGCCTGAGGACGGGGGAACCCTACGAGCAGTACTTC. It yields the protein CASSLRTGEPYEQYF.

V gene TRBV9 combines with J gene TRBJ1-2, with TRBD1 as a possible D gene (6 bases). CDR1 is SGDLS and CDR2 is YYNGEE in the germline V gene. Trimming removed 4 bases from V and 7 bases from J, with 20 bases in between. This CDR3 is built from 15 residues. In nucleotides, the CDR3 is TGTGCCAGCAGCCTCGCCCGGGGGGGGCAAGGTGGCTACACCTTC. Translation gives CASSLARGGQGGYTF. Complete variable domain (other parts from reference TRBV9 and TRBJ1-2): DSGVTQTPKHLITATGQRVTLRCSPRSGDLSVYWYQQSLDQGLQFLIQYYNGEERAKGNILERFSAQQFPDLHSELNLSSLELGDSALYFCASSLARGGQGGYTFGSGTRLTVV.

The gene calls are TRBV7-8 and TRBJ2-3, with TRBD2 matching 8 bases. Germline V gene data show CDR1 as SGHVS and CDR2 as FQNEAQ. V shed 5 bases, J shed 6 bases, and the junction held 10 bases outside the gene matches. The CDR3 contains 15 residues. The CDR3 protein is CASSPLAGIGDTQYF. CDR3 DNA sequence: TGTGCCAGCAGCCCATTAGCGGGAATAGGGGATACGCAGTATTTT. The variable domain in full, completed from reference TRBV7-8 and TRBJ2-3, reads GAGVSQSPRYKVAKRGQDVALRCDPISGHVSLFWYQQALGQGPEFLTYFQNEAQLDKSGLPSDRFFAERPEGSVSTLKIQRTQQEDSAVYLCASSPLAGIGDTQYFGPGTRLTVL.

The chain links TRBV5-6 to TRBJ1-1; D is undetermined. V was pared by 0 bases and J by 4 bases, with 10 bases between. This CDR3 region has 14 residues. CDR1 SGHDT and CDR2 YYEEEE come from the germline V gene. The CDR3 DNA reads TGTGCCAGCAGCTTGGGGATCGAAGGCACTGAAGCTTTCTTT. It is translated as CASSLGIEGTEAFF.